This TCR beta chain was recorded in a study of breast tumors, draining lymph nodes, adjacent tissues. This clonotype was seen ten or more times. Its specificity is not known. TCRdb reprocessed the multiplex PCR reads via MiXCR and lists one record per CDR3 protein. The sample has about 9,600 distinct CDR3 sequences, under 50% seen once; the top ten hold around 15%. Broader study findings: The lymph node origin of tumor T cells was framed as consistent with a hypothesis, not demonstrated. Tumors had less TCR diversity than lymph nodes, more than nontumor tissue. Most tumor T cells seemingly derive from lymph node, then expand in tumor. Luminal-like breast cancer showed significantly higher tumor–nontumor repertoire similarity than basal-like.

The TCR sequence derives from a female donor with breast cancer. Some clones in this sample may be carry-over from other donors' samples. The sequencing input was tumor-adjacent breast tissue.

Here the CDR3 DNA reads TGTGCCAGCAGTGTTGGACAGGGCGAGGCAGATACGCAGTATTTT. It is translated as CASSVGQGEADTQYF. The chain recombines TRBV28 with TRBJ2-3; 8 positions agree with TRBD1. This CDR3 is built from 15 residues. J lost 4 bases, V lost 5 bases, and 8 bases had no gene match. The germline V gene encodes CDR1 MDHEN and CDR2 SYDVKM.